These 18 T cell receptor beta chains share one sample of origin, sequenced in a study of blood T cell repertoires in COVID-19. The data were produced by immunoSEQ multiplex PCR, yet TCRdb's version contains in-frame clones alone and is incomplete. The sample consists of about 150,000 clones, roughly 77% of them appearing once. Source material: peripheral blood. Receptor source: a man aged 55 to 70 with acute or convalescent COVID-19.

The chain links TRBV11-2 to TRBJ2-7, with 7 bases that match TRBD2. V lost 1 base, J lost 0 bases, and 3 bases stayed unmatched. CDR1 and CDR2 from the germline V gene are SGHAT and FQNNGV. The CDR3 length is 15 residues. The chain's CDR3 is CASSLAGGYSYEQYF. Written as DNA, the CDR3 is TGTGCCAGCAGCTTAGCGGGAGGATACTCCTACGAGCAGTACTTC. The full variable domain, its missing parts supplied by reference TRBV11-2 and TRBJ2-7, is EAGVAQSPRYKIIEKRQSVAFWCNPISGHATLYWYQQILGQGPKLLIQFQNNGVVDDSQLPKDRFSAERLKGVDSTLKIQPAKLEDSAVYLCASSLAGGYSYEQYFGPGTRLTVT.

The chain carries TRBV6-5 and TRBJ2-2, with 8 bases aligning to TRBD2. V shed 2 bases, J shed 4 bases, and the junction held 3 bases outside the gene matches. Per germline, CDR1 MNHEY and CDR2 SVGAGI. The length of the CDR3 is 15 residues. CDR3 in amino acids: CASSYRTSTTGELFF. DNA for the CDR3: TGTGCCAGCAGTTACAGGACTAGCACCACCGGGGAGCTGTTTTTT.

This clone is a singleton in its sample. The chain couples TRBV4-2 to TRBJ2-1; 9 bases are a match to TRBD2. The V segment lost 4 bases and the J segment 9 bases; nucleotides outside the gene matches: 10. The CDR3 covers 15 residues. Looked up from germline, CDR1 is LGHNA and CDR2 is YNFKEQ. CDR3 nucleotides: TGTGCCAGCAGCCTCCCGGGACTAGCTGGGGGTGAGCAGTTCTTC. As protein: CASSLPGLAGGEQFF.

The chain recombines TRBV6-5 with TRBJ1-1, with D uncertain. V was shortened by 0 bases and J by 3 bases, with 5 bases between the two germline ends. CDR3 length: 13 amino acids. Germline lookup yields CDR1 MNHEY and CDR2 SVGAGI. CDR3 protein: CASSYSSDTEAFF. CDR3 bases: TGTGCCAGCAGTTACTCGAGCGACACTGAAGCTTTCTTT.

V gene TRBV5-1 combines with J gene TRBJ2-7; 7 bases agree with TRBD1. V lost 2 bases to trimming and J lost 4 bases; unmatched junction nucleotides: 6. CDR3 length equals 14 residues. Per germline, CDR1 SGHRS and CDR2 YFSETQ. In DNA form, the CDR3 reads TGCGCCAGCAGCTTAAAACAGGGGCCATACGAGCAGTACTTC. This gives the protein CASSLKQGPYEQYF.

The chain joins TRBV27 to TRBJ1-2; weak D call: TRBD1 (6 bases). Germline CDR1 is MNHEY and CDR2 is SMNVEV (reference sequence). Trimming stripped 6 bases from V and 0 bases from J, with 11 bases between. There are 14 residues in the CDR3. CDR3 in amino acids: CASSPEGANYGYTF. Here the CDR3 DNA reads TGTGCCAGCAGCCCAGAGGGGGCTAACTATGGCTACACCTTC.

The J gene is TRBJ2-2, the V gene TRBV19; D not certain. V lost 5 bases and J 2 bases, leaving 12 bases between the germline ends. The CDR3 is 15 amino acids. Germline loops: CDR1 LNHDA, CDR2 SQIVND (reference sequence). CDR3 nucleotides: TGTGCCAGTAGTCGGTCCCTGGTTAACACCGGGGAGCTGTTTTTT. Translated, it gives CASSRSLVNTGELFF.

Ten or more counts support this clone. The chain couples TRBV19 to TRBJ1-1, with D perhaps TRBD1 (6 bases). The length of the CDR3 is 13 residues. Trimming pared 7 bases from V and 7 bases from J, leaving 16 bases between. Per the germline V gene, CDR1 is LNHDA and CDR2 is SQIVND (reference sequence). The DNA of the CDR3 is TGTGCCAGTACCTTCGGACAGAAGGGTGAAGCTTTCTTT. Its protein product is CASTFGQKGEAFF.

The count of this clone is one. The rearrangement joins TRBV28 to TRBJ2-2, with 10 bases identical to TRBD2. The trim removed 3 bases at V and 7 bases at J, leaving 8 bases unmatched. The CDR3 is made up of 16 amino acids. CDR1 is MDHEN, CDR2 SYDVKM, per germline. The CDR3 nucleotides read TGTGCCAGCAGTTTCCTCCCTAGCGGGAGTGGCGGGGAGCTGTTTTTT. It specifies CASSFLPSGSGGELFF.

The chain carries TRBV19 and TRBJ2-7; 11 positions agree with TRBD1. Germline CDR1 is LNHDA and CDR2 is SQIVND (reference sequence). The CDR3 length is 16 residues. With V trimmed by 3 bases and J by 3 bases, 7 bases remained unmatched. The CDR3 protein is CASSIQAGQGVYEQYF. CDR3 nucleotide sequence: TGTGCCAGTAGTATTCAGGCGGGACAGGGGGTCTACGAGCAGTACTTC.

This clone was detected only a few times. This chain connects TRBV10-3 to TRBJ1-3; weak D call: TRBD1 (5 bases). The CDR3 sequence is 16 residues long. V lost 0 bases to trimming and J lost 0 bases, with 9 bases between them. Germline CDR1 ENHRY, CDR2 SYGVKD. The CDR3 here is CAISESGVPSGNTIYF. The CDR3 DNA reads TGTGCCATCAGTGAGTCAGGGGTCCCCTCTGGAAACACCATATATTTT.

The chain couples TRBV9 to TRBJ2-3, with TRBD1 matching 12 bases. V lost 3 bases, J lost 3 bases, and 11 bases stayed unmatched. The CDR3 runs 18 residues. Germline V lookup: CDR1 SGDLS, CDR2 YYNGEE. The CDR3 here is CASSGLGTGGIGTDTQYF. The CDR3 region has the DNA TGTGCCAGCAGCGGCTTAGGGACAGGGGGCATAGGGACAGATACGCAGTATTTT.

The gene calls are TRBV5-4 and TRBJ2-1; 8 positions agree with TRBD1. V lost 5 bases, J lost 5 bases, and 9 bases stayed unmatched. The CDR3 runs to 15 residues. The germline V gene encodes CDR1 SGHNT and CDR2 YYREEE (reference sequence). In nucleotides, the CDR3 is TGTGCCAGCAGGCATGCGGGACAGGCCAACAATGAGCAGTTCTTC. This codes for CASRHAGQANNEQFF.

The sample holds a few counts of this clone. The chain is built from TRBV7-9 and TRBJ2-1; TRBD2 matches at 9 bases. The CDR3 has 16 amino acids. Per the germline V gene, CDR1 is SEHNR and CDR2 is FQNEAQ (reference sequence). With 0 bases clipped from V and 10 bases from J, the junction kept 10 bases outside the gene matches. CDR3 nucleotide sequence: TGTGCCAGCAGCTTAGCTAGCGGGAGTCTGAAGGGCGAGCAGTTCTTC. This encodes CASSLASGSLKGEQFF. Drawing the rest from reference TRBV7-9 and TRBJ2-1, the complete variable domain is DTGVSQNPRHKITKRGQNVTFRCDPISEHNRLYWYRQTLGQGPEFLTYFQNEAQLEKSRLLSDRFSAERPKGSFSTLEIQRTEQGDSAMYLCASSLASGSLKGEQFFGPGTRLTVL.

The chain joins TRBV5-6 to TRBJ2-7; 7 nucleotides agree with TRBD1. Germline V gene sequence: CDR1 SGHDT, CDR2 YYEEEE. V shed 5 bases, J shed 0 bases, and the junction held 5 bases outside the gene matches. The CDR3 is 14 amino acids. The CDR3: CASSPTGNSYEQYF. The CDR3 bases are TGTGCCAGCAGTCCGACAGGGAACTCCTACGAGCAGTACTTC.

The chain is built from TRBV4-1 and TRBJ2-7, with D possibly being TRBD1 (5 bases). CDR3 length: 17 amino acids. Between the trimmed V and J ends, which lost 3 bases and 0 bases, there was a span of 18 bases. CDR1 is MGHRA, CDR2 YSYEKL, per germline. CDR3 loop: CASSQAPTSGPSYEQYF. The CDR3 bases are TGCGCCAGCAGCCAGGCTCCGACTTCAGGGCCCTCCTACGAGCAGTACTTC.

This clone came up once. The V call is TRBV19, the J call TRBJ1-2, with unresolved D. Germline assignment: CDR1 LNHDA and CDR2 SQIVND (reference sequence). CDR3 size: 12 residues. Trimming removed 9 bases at V and 4 bases at J, with 12 bases between. The CDR3 DNA reads TGTGCCAGCGGGAACCAATTCTATGGCTACACCTTC. It translates to CASGNQFYGYTF.

The rearrangement links TRBV3-1 (or the pseudogene TRBV3-2) to TRBJ2-3; D uncertain. Trimming stripped 1 base from V and 0 bases from J, with 14 bases between. In germline, CDR1 is LGHDT, CDR2 YNNKEL (reference sequence). This CDR3 region has 17 residues. This CDR3 reads CASSQGLGGTSTDTQYF. Here the CDR3 DNA reads TGTGCCAGCAGCCAAGGGCTTGGCGGAACTAGCACAGATACGCAGTATTTT.